The 3 T cell receptor beta chains in this list originate from one sample, sequenced in a study of cytomegalovirus exposure and HLA in healthy donors. The PCR made use of 60 Vbeta and 13 Jbeta primers. Generated by immunoSEQ multiplex PCR, the TCRdb table keeps only in-frame clones and is missing some. The data contain roughly 150,000 clones, approximately 86% of them singletons. The source material was PBMCs. The receptors originated from a woman in her forties or fifties in good health and CMV-seropositive.

V is TRBV15 and J is TRBJ2-4, with D possibly being TRBD2 (6 bases). Germline V gene data show CDR1 as LNHNV and CDR2 as YYDKDF (reference sequence). V gave up 3 bases and J gave up 6 bases, with 12 bases separating them. This CDR3 comprises 14 residues. The CDR3 spells CATSSRRDGNIQYF. CDR3 nucleotides: TGTGCCACCAGCAGCCGGCGGGATGGAAACATTCAGTACTTC.

This clone was detected a few times. The chain employs TRBV6-6 and TRBJ1-1; no firm D call. V gave up 4 bases and J gave up 2 bases, with 11 bases separating them. CDR3 length: 14 amino acids. The germline CDR1 and CDR2 sequences are MNHNY and SVGAGI (reference sequence). Written as DNA, the CDR3 is TGTGCCAGCAGTTCTCTCACTGATAACACTGAAGCTTTCTTT. This encodes CASSSLTDNTEAFF.

The genes are TRBV9 and TRBJ2-3; 11 nucleotides line up with TRBD2. Germline loops: CDR1 SGDLS, CDR2 YYNGEE. CDR3 length: 16 amino acids. Trimming cost V 4 bases and J 5 bases; bases outside gene matches: 9. CDR3 sequence reads: CASSPRGLAGRDTQYF. CDR3 bases: TGTGCCAGCAGCCCCCGTGGACTAGCGGGCAGAGATACGCAGTATTTT.